This TCR beta chain was recorded in a study of blood T cell repertoires in COVID-19. TCRdb's copy holds only in-frame clones and misses some; the assay was immunoSEQ multiplex PCR. The sample consists of about 190,000 clones, around 83% of them appearing once. Sequencing was performed on peripheral blood. The sequence was collected from a woman aged 40 to 50 with acute or convalescent COVID-19.

CDR3 protein: CASSFRDYTPGTQYF. In nucleotides, the CDR3 is TGTGCCAGCAGCTTCCGGGACTACACCCCCGGGACCCAGTACTTC. The chain is built from TRBV7-2 and TRBJ2-5; 7 nucleotides line up with TRBD2. CDR1 is SGHTA, CDR2 FQGNSA, per germline. This CDR3 comprises 15 residues. The V gene end was trimmed by 3 bases and the J gene end by 7 bases; junction bases not matched to a gene: 11.